The 22 T cell receptor beta chains in this list originate from one sample, sequenced in a study of shared clonotypes between healthy human individuals. The data were produced by immunoSEQ multiplex PCR, yet TCRdb's version contains in-frame clones alone and is incomplete. The sample comprises approximately 1,000,000 clones, 78% of which are singletons, and approximately 0.5% rests with the top ten. Sequencing used memory CD4+ T cells from PBMCs. Subset meaning: CD45RA-negative fraction. The receptors were gathered from a man aged 18-30 years in good health. Some clones in this sample may be carry-over from other donors' samples.

The chain recombines TRBV7-8 with TRBJ1-2; 9 bases match TRBD1. CDR1 SGHVS and CDR2 FQNEAQ come from the germline V gene. The CDR3 covers 13 residues. The V and J ends lost 5 bases and 12 bases, in that order; junction bases with no gene match: 10. The CDR3, as DNA: TGTGCCAGCAGCACCGACAGGGGGGGAAGAGACACCTTC. This encodes CASSTDRGGRDTF.

The genes are TRBV27 and TRBJ2-7; the D is unclear. Trimming removed 3 bases from V and 0 bases from J, with 12 bases in between. Germline CDR1 is MNHEY and CDR2 is SMNVEV (reference sequence). The CDR3 is made up of 15 amino acids. CDR3 nucleotides: TGTGCCAGCAGTTTGAGCTGGCAGAGCTCCTACGAGCAGTACTTC. Encoded protein: CASSLSWQSSYEQYF.

Concerning this clone itself: Other DNA sequences of this sample code for an identical CDR3. V is TRBV5-1 and J is TRBJ1-1, with D uncertain. The CDR3 contains 14 residues. V was cut by 0 bases and J by 0 bases, with 6 bases left in between. CDR1 and CDR2 from the germline V gene are SGHRS and YFSETQ. CDR3 protein: CASSLGTVNTEAFF. CDR3 nucleotide sequence: TGCGCCAGCAGCTTGGGGACGGTGAACACTGAAGCTTTCTTT.

This rearrangement joins TRBV28 to TRBJ2-7, with 9 bases matching TRBD1. V shed 1 base and J 11 bases; nucleotides not matched to a gene: 9. CDR1 and CDR2 (germline): MDHEN, SYDVKM. The CDR3 runs 14 residues. The CDR3 region has the DNA TGTGCCAGCAGTTTATTATCCGGGACAGGGTATGAGTACTTC. Translated: CASSLLSGTGYEYF. Full variable domain (missing parts from reference TRBV28 and TRBJ2-7): DVKVTQSSRYLVKRTGEKVFLECVQDMDHENMFWYRQDPGLGLRLIYFSYDVKMKEKGDIPEGYSVSREKKERFSLILESASTNQTSMYLCASSLLSGTGYEYFGPGTRLTVT.

Concerning this clone: Other DNA variants within this sample encode the same CDR3. This rearrangement joins TRBV5-1 to TRBJ2-5; 9 positions agree with TRBD1. With V trimmed by 2 bases and J by 5 bases, 4 bases remained unmatched. Germline CDR1 and CDR2: SGHRS and YFSETQ. This CDR3 region has 14 residues. The CDR3 region is CASSLQGAGETQYF. The DNA of the CDR3 is TGCGCCAGCAGCTTACAGGGGGCCGGGGAGACCCAGTACTTC.

The chain has TRBV6-6 and TRBJ1-2, with 7 bases aligning to TRBD1. From germline, CDR1 is MNHNY and CDR2 SVGAGI (reference sequence). V gave up 6 bases and J gave up 4 bases; unmatched junction bases: 5. The CDR3 is made up of 13 amino acids. Written as DNA, the CDR3 is TGTGCCAGCAGCACGACAGGGATCTATGGCTACACCTTC. Its protein product is CASSTTGIYGYTF.

As to this clone: Other nucleotide sequences from this sample produce the same CDR3. This rearrangement joins TRBV5-5 to TRBJ1-3; 7 nucleotides line up with TRBD1. Germline V gene lookup returns CDR1 SGHKS and CDR2 YYEKEE (reference sequence). CDR3 size: 15 residues. Trimming removed 2 bases from V and 0 bases from J; junction bases left unmatched: 2. The CDR3 sequence: CASSLGTASGNTIYF. The CDR3 coding sequence is TGTGCCAGCAGCTTAGGGACAGCCTCTGGAAACACCATATATTTT.

This clone has just one count. V usage is TRBV11-1 and J usage is TRBJ2-3; 9 nucleotides agree with TRBD2. The germline V gene has CDR1 SGHAT and CDR2 FQDESV (reference sequence). V dropped 6 bases and J dropped 4; count of bases not matched to a gene: 8. This CDR3 comprises 15 residues. CDR3 loop: CASRSGIAGADTQYF. The CDR3 coding sequence is TGTGCCAGCAGATCAGGAATAGCGGGAGCAGATACGCAGTATTTT.

This sequence joins TRBV7-3 and TRBJ2-2; the D gene is possibly TRBD1 (5 bases). This CDR3 spans 14 amino acids. Trimming took off 9 bases at V and 5 bases at J, with 16 bases between the two ends. Germline lookup yields CDR1 SGHTA and CDR2 FQGTGA. CDR3 protein: CASSLWGGTGELFF. The CDR3 DNA follows: TGTGCCAGTTCCCTTTGGGGCGGAACCGGGGAGCTGTTTTTT.

This rearrangement joins TRBV5-8 to TRBJ1-3; D remains ambiguous. Trimming shortened V by 1 base and J by 3 bases, and 8 bases separated the two germline ends. CDR1 SGHTS and CDR2 YDEGEE come from the germline V gene. The CDR3 spans 14 residues. CDR3 coding DNA: TGTGCCAGCAGCTTGTATCACAGTGGAAACACCATATATTTT. Its translation: CASSLYHSGNTIYF.

This clone appeared a few times. The chain carries TRBV6-6 and TRBJ1-1; D not resolved. CDR1 and CDR2 (germline): MNHNY, SVGAGI (reference sequence). There are 14 residues in the CDR3. Trimming removed 4 bases at V and 13 bases at J, with 22 bases between. As DNA, the CDR3 is TGTGCCAGCAGTTCCGAGAACCCTTTTCGAAAGGTTTTCTTT. As protein: CASSSENPFRKVFF.

This rearrangement joins TRBV7-3 to TRBJ2-3; either TRBD1 or TRBD2 may fit D (6 bases each). The CDR3 covers 15 residues. Germline CDR1 SGHTA, CDR2 FQGTGA. The V gene lost 5 bases and the J gene lost 0 bases, with 12 bases spanning the gap. In DNA, the CDR3 is TGTGCCAGCAGCGACGGGGGCACTAGCACAGATACGCAGTATTTT. It translates to CASSDGGTSTDTQYF.

The rearrangement uses TRBV6-1 and TRBJ1-1; D perhaps matches TRBD1 (5 bases). Germline V gene lookup returns CDR1 MNHNS and CDR2 SASEGT. The CDR3 runs to 15 residues. The V end was cut by 2 bases, the J end by 5 bases, with 15 bases between. The CDR3 sequence: CASSERRARSTEAFF. The CDR3 bases are TGTGCCAGCAGTGAACGCAGGGCCCGCTCGACTGAAGCTTTCTTT.

The CDR3: CASSEKDRGSSYEQYF. CDR3 sequence (DNA): TGTGCCAGCAGCGAAAAGGACAGGGGATCGTCCTACGAGCAGTACTTC. This sequence joins TRBV7-9 and TRBJ2-7; 9 nucleotides agree with TRBD1. Germline CDR1 and CDR2: SEHNR and FQNEAQ (reference sequence). Unmatched junction bases numbered 9, after V lost 5 bases and J lost 1 base. This CDR3 region has 16 residues.

This chain links TRBV7-2 with TRBJ2-7, with TRBD1 identical over 7 bases. J gave up 6 bases and V 6 bases, and 8 bases lay outside the gene matches. This CDR3 region has 13 residues. CDR1 is SGHTA, CDR2 FQGNSA, per germline. The CDR3 is CASRSVAGGEQYF. CDR3 bases: TGTGCCAGCAGGTCGGTGGCAGGGGGCGAGCAGTACTTC.

This clone has a count of ten or more. This chain links TRBV13 with TRBJ1-3; D is perhaps TRBD1 (5 bases). CDR1 and CDR2 from the germline V gene are PRHDT and FYEKMQ (reference sequence). The CDR3 is 15 residues long. V gave up 5 bases and J gave up 1 base, with 12 bases separating them. The CDR3 DNA reads as TGTGCCAGCAGCCCTTGGCAGGGTTCTGGAAACACCATATATTTT. Its protein product is CASSPWQGSGNTIYF.

This sequence joins TRBV27 and TRBJ2-7; tentatively, D is TRBD2 (6 bases). CDR3 length: 15 residues. CDR1 and CDR2 from the germline V gene are MNHEY and SMNVEV (reference sequence). V gave up 0 bases and J gave up 2 bases, with 11 bases separating them. CDR3 DNA: TGTGCCAGCAGTTTATCGGAGCGGGCCCCCTACGAGCAGTACTTC. This translates into CASSLSERAPYEQYF.

The chain is built from TRBV5-1 and TRBJ2-7, with D possibly matching TRBD1 (6 bases). The V end was cut by 4 bases, the J end by 1 base, with 21 bases between. CDR1 SGHRS and CDR2 YFSETQ come from the germline V gene. The CDR3 runs 17 residues. Here the CDR3 DNA reads TGCGCCAGCAGCCTTTCCACCGGGACAACGTTATCCTACGAGCAGTACTTC. Its protein is CASSLSTGTTLSYEQYF.

This CDR3 is CASSSLGRGNEQYF. CDR3 sequence (DNA): TGTGCCAGCAGTTCTTTAGGTAGGGGGAACGAGCAGTACTTC. The J gene is TRBJ2-7, the V gene TRBV28; D perhaps matches TRBD1 (6 bases). The V end was cut by 4 bases, the J end by 5 bases, with 15 bases between. This CDR3 is 14 amino acids long. Germline V gives CDR1 MDHEN, CDR2 SYDVKM.

As for this clone: Distinct nucleotide sequences in the sample also encode this CDR3. This rearrangement joins TRBV5-1 to TRBJ2-5; 10 positions agree with TRBD2. Trimming removed 2 bases from V and 5 bases from J; junction bases left unmatched: 3. The CDR3 has 14 amino acids. From germline, CDR1 is SGHRS and CDR2 YFSETQ. CDR3 sequence reads: CASSLAGGRETQYF. CDR3 bases: TGCGCCAGCAGCTTAGCGGGAGGGCGGGAGACCCAGTACTTC.

This rearrangement joins TRBV28 to TRBJ1-1; D is uncertain. Germline CDR1 MDHEN, CDR2 SYDVKM. V was pared by 6 bases and J by 4 bases, with 12 bases between. The CDR3 totals 13 residues. The CDR3 bases are TGTGCCAGCAGCCCCCCGATTAGCACTGAAGCTTTCTTT. It yields the protein CASSPPISTEAFF.

The V call is TRBV10-2, the J call TRBJ2-3, with 13 bases matching TRBD2. CDR3 length: 14 amino acids. V shed 10 bases and J 3 bases; nucleotides not matched to a gene: 4. Germline lookup yields CDR1 WSHSY and CDR2 SAAADI. CDR3 protein: CATKGLAGTDTQYF. The CDR3 DNA is TGCGCCACTAAGGGACTAGCGGGAACAGATACGCAGTATTTT.